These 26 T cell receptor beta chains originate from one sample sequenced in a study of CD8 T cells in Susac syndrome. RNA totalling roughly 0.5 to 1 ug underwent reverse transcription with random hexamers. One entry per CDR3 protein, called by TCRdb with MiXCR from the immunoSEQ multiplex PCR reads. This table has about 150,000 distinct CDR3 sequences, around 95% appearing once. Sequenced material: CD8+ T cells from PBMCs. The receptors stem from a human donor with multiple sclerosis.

The DNA for the CDR3 is TGTGCCAGCAGCCAATCCCCGGGGGGGCTAAGTAATGAGCAGTTCTTC. This gives the protein CASSQSPGGLSNEQFF. The genes are TRBV4-2 and TRBJ2-1; TRBD2 agrees at 8 bases. J lost 7 bases, V lost 2 bases, and 10 bases had no gene match. The CDR3 consists of 16 residues. Germline V CDR1 and CDR2: LGHNA, YNFKEQ.

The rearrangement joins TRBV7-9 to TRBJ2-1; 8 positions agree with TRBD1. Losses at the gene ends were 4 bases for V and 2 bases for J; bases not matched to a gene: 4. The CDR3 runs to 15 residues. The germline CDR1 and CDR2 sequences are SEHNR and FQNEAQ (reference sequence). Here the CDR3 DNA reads TGTGCCAGCAGCTCGGACAGGGTTCCCTACAATGAGCAGTTCTTC. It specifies CASSSDRVPYNEQFF.

CDR3 in DNA: TGTGCCAGCAGTGAAGGAGTAAACTATGGCTACACCTTC. Residues: CASSEGVNYGYTF. The gene calls are TRBV25-1 and TRBJ1-2; D not resolved. Per germline, CDR1 MGHDK and CDR2 SYGVNS. V lost 2 bases and J lost 2, with 6 bases in between. The CDR3 is made up of 13 amino acids.

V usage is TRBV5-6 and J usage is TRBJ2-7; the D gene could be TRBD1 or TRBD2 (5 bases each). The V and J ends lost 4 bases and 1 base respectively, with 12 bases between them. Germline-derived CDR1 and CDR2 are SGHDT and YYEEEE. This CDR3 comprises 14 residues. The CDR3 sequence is CASSISGSSYEQYV. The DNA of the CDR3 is TGTGCCAGCAGCATATCAGGGAGTTCCTACGAGCAGTACGTC.

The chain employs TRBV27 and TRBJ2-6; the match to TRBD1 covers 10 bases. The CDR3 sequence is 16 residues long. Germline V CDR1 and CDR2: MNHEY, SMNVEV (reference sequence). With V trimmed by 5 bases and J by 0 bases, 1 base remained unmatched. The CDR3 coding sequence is TGTGCCAGCAGTGACAGGGGGCCCTCTGGGGCCAACGTCCTGACTTTC. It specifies CASSDRGPSGANVLTF.

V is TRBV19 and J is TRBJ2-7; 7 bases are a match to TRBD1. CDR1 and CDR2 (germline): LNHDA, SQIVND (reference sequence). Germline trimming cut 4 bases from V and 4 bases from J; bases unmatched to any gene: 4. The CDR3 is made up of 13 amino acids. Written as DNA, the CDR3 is TGTGCCAGTAGTAAGGGGGCTGAATACGAGCAGTACGTC. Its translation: CASSKGAEYEQYV.

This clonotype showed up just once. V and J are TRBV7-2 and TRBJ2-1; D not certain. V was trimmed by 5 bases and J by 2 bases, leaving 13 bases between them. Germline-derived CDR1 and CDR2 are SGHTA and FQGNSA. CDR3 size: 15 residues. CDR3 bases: TGTGCCAGCAGCCCCCGTGCGTCGGCCTACAATGAGCAGTTCTTC. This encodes CASSPRASAYNEQFF.

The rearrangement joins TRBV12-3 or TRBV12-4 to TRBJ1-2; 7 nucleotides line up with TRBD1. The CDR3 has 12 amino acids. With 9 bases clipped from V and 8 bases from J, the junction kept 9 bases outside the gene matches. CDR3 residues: CASWGTARGYTF. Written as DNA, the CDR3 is TGTGCCAGTTGGGGGACAGCGCGAGGCTACACCTTC.

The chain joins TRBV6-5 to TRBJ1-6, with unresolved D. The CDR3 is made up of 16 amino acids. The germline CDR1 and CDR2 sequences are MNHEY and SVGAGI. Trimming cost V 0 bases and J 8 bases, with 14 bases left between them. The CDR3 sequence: CASSYSLAVLDSPLHF. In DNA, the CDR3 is TGTGCCAGCAGTTACTCGTTGGCAGTGTTGGATTCACCCCTCCACTTT.

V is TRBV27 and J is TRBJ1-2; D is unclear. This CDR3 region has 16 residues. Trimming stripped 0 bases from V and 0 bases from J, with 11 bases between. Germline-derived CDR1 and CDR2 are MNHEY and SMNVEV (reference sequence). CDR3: CASSLSGLIANYGYTF. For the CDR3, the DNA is TGTGCCAGCAGTTTATCGGGCTTAATAGCTAACTATGGCTACACCTTC.

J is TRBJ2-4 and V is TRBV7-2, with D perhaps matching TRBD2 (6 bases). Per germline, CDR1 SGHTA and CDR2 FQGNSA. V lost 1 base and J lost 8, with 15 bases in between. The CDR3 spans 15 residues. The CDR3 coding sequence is TGTGCCAGCAGCTTAGTCGGCGGGAACTCGGACATTCAGTACTTC. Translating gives CASSLVGGNSDIQYF.

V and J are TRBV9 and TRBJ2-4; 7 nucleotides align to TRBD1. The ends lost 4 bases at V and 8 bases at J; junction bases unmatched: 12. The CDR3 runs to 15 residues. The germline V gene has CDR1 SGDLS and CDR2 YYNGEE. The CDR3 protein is CASSSWDSVTDIQYF. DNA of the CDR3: TGTGCCAGCAGCTCCTGGGACAGCGTTACGGACATTCAGTACTTC. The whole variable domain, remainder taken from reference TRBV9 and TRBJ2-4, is DSGVTQTPKHLITATGQRVTLRCSPRSGDLSVYWYQQSLDQGLQFLIQYYNGEERAKGNILERFSAQQFPDLHSELNLSSLELGDSALYFCASSSWDSVTDIQYFGAGTRLSVL.

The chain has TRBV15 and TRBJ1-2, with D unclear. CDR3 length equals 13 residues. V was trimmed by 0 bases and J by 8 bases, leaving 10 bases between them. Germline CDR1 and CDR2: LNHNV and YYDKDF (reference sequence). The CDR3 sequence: CATSRDRWRGYTF. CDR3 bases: TGTGCCACCAGCAGAGATCGTTGGCGAGGCTACACCTTC.

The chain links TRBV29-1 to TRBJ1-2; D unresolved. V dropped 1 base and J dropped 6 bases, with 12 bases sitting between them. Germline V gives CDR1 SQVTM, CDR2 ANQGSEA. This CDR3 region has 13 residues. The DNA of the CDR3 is TGCAGCGTTGAAGGGGCAGATCCGGATGGCTACACCTTC. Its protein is CSVEGADPDGYTF.

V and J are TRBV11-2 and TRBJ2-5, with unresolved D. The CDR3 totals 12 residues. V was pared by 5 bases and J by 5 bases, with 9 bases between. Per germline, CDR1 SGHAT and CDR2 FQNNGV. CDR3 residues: CASSDIWETQYF. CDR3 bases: TGTGCCAGCAGCGATATTTGGGAGACCCAGTACTTC.

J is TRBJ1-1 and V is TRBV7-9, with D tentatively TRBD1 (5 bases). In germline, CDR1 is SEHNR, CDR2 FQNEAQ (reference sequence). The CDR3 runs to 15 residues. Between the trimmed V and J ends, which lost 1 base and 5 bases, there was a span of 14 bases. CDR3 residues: CASSLDQGRWTEAFF. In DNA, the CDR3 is TGTGCCAGCAGCTTAGACCAGGGCCGTTGGACTGAAGCTTTCTTT. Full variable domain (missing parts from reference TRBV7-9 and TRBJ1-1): DTGVSQNPRHKITKRGQNVTFRCDPISEHNRLYWYRQTLGQGPEFLTYFQNEAQLEKSRLLSDRFSAERPKGSFSTLEIQRTEQGDSAMYLCASSLDQGRWTEAFFGQGTRLTVV.

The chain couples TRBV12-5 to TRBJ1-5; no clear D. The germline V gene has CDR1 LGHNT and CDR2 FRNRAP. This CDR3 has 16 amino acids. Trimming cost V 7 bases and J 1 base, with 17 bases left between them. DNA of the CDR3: TGTGCTAGTGCTTCACCCAGATGGACGAGCAATCAGCCCCAGCATTTT. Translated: CASASPRWTSNQPQHF.

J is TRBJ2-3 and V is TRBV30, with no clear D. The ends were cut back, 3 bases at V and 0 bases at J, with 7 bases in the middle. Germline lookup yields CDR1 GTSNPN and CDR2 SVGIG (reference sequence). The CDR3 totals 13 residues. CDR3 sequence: CAWRPISTDTQYF. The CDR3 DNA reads TGTGCCTGGAGGCCAATTAGCACAGATACGCAGTATTTT.

This chain's CDR3 is CASSLRSDSPLHF. CDR3 in DNA: TGTGCCAGCAGTTTAAGGAGCGATTCACCCCTCCACTTT. The V and J genes are TRBV27 and TRBJ1-6; D gene unclear. The length of the CDR3 is 13 residues. Trimming left V 2 bases short and J 8 bases short, with 7 bases between. Germline assignment: CDR1 MNHEY and CDR2 SMNVEV (reference sequence).

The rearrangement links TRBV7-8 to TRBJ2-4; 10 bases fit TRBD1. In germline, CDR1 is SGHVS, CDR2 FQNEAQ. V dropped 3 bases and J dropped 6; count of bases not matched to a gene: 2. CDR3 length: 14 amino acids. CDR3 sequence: CASSLGQGRNIQYF. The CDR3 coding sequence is TGTGCCAGCAGCTTGGGACAGGGGAGAAACATTCAGTACTTC.

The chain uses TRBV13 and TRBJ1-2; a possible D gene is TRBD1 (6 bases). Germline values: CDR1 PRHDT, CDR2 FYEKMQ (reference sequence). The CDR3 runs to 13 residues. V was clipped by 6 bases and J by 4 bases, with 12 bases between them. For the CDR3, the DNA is TGTGCCAGCAGAATTCAGGGGCCCTATGGCTACACCTTC. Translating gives CASRIQGPYGYTF.

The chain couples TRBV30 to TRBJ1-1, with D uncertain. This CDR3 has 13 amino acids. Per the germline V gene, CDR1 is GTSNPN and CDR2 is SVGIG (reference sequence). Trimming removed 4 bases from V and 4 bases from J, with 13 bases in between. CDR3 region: CAWNQGSGTEAFF. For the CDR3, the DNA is TGTGCCTGGAATCAAGGCTCGGGCACTGAAGCTTTCTTT. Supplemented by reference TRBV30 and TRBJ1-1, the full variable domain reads SQTIHQWPATLVQPVGSPLSLECTVEGTSNPNLYWYRQAAGRGLQLLFYSVGIGQISSEVPQNLSASRPQDRQFILSSKKLLLSDSGFYLCAWNQGSGTEAFFGQGTRLTVV.

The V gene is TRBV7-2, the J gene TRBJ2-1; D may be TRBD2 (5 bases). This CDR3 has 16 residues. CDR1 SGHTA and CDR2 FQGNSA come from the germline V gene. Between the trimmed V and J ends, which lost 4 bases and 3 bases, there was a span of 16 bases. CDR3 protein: CASSSYGKLLYNEQFF. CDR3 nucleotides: TGTGCCAGCAGCTCCTACGGGAAGCTCCTCTACAATGAGCAGTTCTTC. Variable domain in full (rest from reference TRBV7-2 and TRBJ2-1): GAGVSQSPSNKVTEKGKDVELRCDPISGHTALYWYRQSLGQGLEFLIYFQGNSAPDKSGLPSDRFSAERTGGSVSTLTIQRTQQEDSAVYLCASSSYGKLLYNEQFFGPGTRLTVL.

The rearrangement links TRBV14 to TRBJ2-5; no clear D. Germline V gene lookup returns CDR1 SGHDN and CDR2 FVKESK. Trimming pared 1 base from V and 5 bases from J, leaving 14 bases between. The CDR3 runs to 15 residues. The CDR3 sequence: CASSQGVRDWETQYF. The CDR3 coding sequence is TGTGCCAGCAGCCAAGGGGTTAGGGATTGGGAGACCCAGTACTTC.

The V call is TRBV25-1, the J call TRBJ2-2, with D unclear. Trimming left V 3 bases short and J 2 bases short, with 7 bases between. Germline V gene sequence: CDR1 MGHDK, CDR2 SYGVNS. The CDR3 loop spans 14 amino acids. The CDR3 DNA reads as TGTGCCAGCAGTGAGACTGGAAACACCGGGGAGCTGTTTTTT. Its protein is CASSETGNTGELFF.

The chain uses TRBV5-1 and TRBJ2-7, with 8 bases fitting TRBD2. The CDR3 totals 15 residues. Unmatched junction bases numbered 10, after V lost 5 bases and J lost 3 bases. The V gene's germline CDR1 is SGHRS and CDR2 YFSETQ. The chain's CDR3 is CASSWPGGGFYEQYV. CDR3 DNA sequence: TGCGCCAGCAGTTGGCCAGGCGGGGGGTTCTACGAGCAGTACGTC.